A single sample gave rise to the 17 T cell receptor beta chains below, sequenced in a study of T cells in Graves' hyperthyroidism and ophthalmopathy. RNA transcripts gave rise to amplified TCR beta CDR3 regions. Carried out on the TCR CDR3, a first-round RT-PCR used the HTBI primer set. TCRdb reprocessed the multiplex PCR reads via MiXCR and lists one record per CDR3 protein. The sample has around 440,000 distinct CDR3 sequences; less than 20% are singletons. The sequenced material came from blood. The source of these receptors is a woman younger than 30 with Graves' hyperthyroidism.

The chain combines TRBV12-3 or TRBV12-4 with TRBJ1-6; D call uncertain. V dropped 4 bases and J dropped 5 bases, with 18 bases sitting between them. The CDR3 is 17 amino acids. The chain's CDR3 is CASSSKWDSRDNSPLHF. For the CDR3, the DNA is TGTGCCAGCAGTTCGAAGTGGGATTCCCGAGATAATTCACCCCTCCACTTT.

In its sample, this clonotype was seen many times. The J gene is TRBJ2-1, the V gene TRBV6-2 or TRBV6-3; D may be TRBD1 (5 bases). V was trimmed by 6 bases and J by 8 bases, leaving 14 bases between them. This CDR3 spans 13 amino acids. Per the germline V gene, CDR1 is MNHEY and CDR2 is SVGEGT. The DNA for the CDR3 is TGTGCCAGCAGACAGGCCTTTAGGGATGAGCAGTTCTTC. Its protein is CASRQAFRDEQFF.

This clonotype was seen more than once but under ten times. The chain employs TRBV9 and TRBJ2-2, with 7 bases that match TRBD1. With 4 bases clipped from V and 2 bases from J, the junction kept 11 bases outside the gene matches. The CDR3 is 17 residues long. The V gene's germline CDR1 is SGDLS and CDR2 YYNGEE. The CDR3 spells CASSSPRDSPNTGELFF. The DNA of the CDR3 is TGTGCCAGCAGCTCGCCTCGGGACAGCCCAAACACCGGGGAGCTGTTTTTT.

This clonotype showed up many times. CDR3 protein: CASSFLAGSYNEQFF. CDR3 DNA sequence: TGTGCCAGCAGTTTTTTAGCGGGGTCCTACAATGAGCAGTTCTTC. The V and J genes are TRBV6-1 and TRBJ2-1; 8 bases agree with TRBD2. The V gene's germline CDR1 is MNHNS and CDR2 SASEGT. The CDR3 consists of 15 residues. V was pared by 5 bases and J by 1 base, with 4 bases of the junction left unmatched.

The chain couples TRBV7-9 to TRBJ1-5; D gene unclear. The CDR3 sequence is 15 residues long. Germline CDR1 and CDR2: SEHNR and FQNEAQ (reference sequence). V was shortened by 0 bases and J by 7 bases, with 13 bases between the two germline ends. CDR3 protein: CASSLAAIEGQPQHF. DNA for the CDR3: TGTGCCAGCAGCTTAGCGGCGATAGAGGGACAGCCCCAGCATTTT.

This clonotype was counted many times. This chain links TRBV7-9 with TRBJ2-7, with TRBD2 matching over 10 bases. V gave up 2 bases and J gave up 2 bases; unmatched junction bases: 3. CDR1 and CDR2 from the germline V gene are SEHNR and FQNEAQ (reference sequence). The CDR3 has 15 residues. The CDR3 nucleotides are TGTGCCAGCAGCTTACGGACTAGCGGAACCTACGAGCAGTACTTC. Amino acids: CASSLRTSGTYEQYF.

This clonotype has just one count. Since a much larger clone is just one base distant, this may be a read error. CDR3 DNA: TGCAGCGTTGCAGTCAGTTACAGACACGAGCAGTACTTC. This translates into CSVAVSYRHEQYF. The J gene is TRBJ2-7, the V gene TRBV29-1; D is uncertain. The CDR3 has 13 amino acids. Trimming shortened V by 4 bases and J by 5 bases, and 15 bases separated the two germline ends. Germline lookup yields CDR1 SQVTM and CDR2 ANQGSEA.

V gene TRBV20-1 combines with J gene TRBJ2-5; maybe TRBD2 (6 bases). From germline, CDR1 is DFQATT and CDR2 SNEGSKA (reference sequence). The V and J ends lost 1 base and 1 base respectively, with 10 bases between them. CDR3 length: 14 amino acids. The CDR3 DNA reads as TGCAGTGCTAGAGTAGACGGGAGCCAAGAGACCCAGTACTTC. This sequence encodes CSARVDGSQETQYF.

This clonotype was counted at least ten times. The V and J genes are TRBV5-1 and TRBJ1-5; tentatively, D is TRBD1 (5 bases). This CDR3 has 14 residues. The germline CDR1 and CDR2 sequences are SGHRS and YFSETQ. V lost 0 bases and J 7 bases, leaving 11 bases between the germline ends. The CDR3 DNA sequence: TGCGCCAGCAGCTTGGGGGGGGTGGGGCAGCCCCAGCATTTT. Amino acid sequence: CASSLGGVGQPQHF. The full variable domain, its missing parts supplied by reference TRBV5-1 and TRBJ1-5, is KAGVTQTPRYLIKTRGQQVTLSCSPISGHRSVSWYQQTPGQGLQFLFEYFSETQRNKGNFPGRFSGRQFSNSRSEMNVSTLELGDSALYLCASSLGGVGQPQHFGDGTRLSIL.

This clonotype has only a few counts. The rearrangement links TRBV18 to TRBJ2-1, with D possibly TRBD1 on 5 matching bases. This CDR3 is built from 14 residues. Germline CDR1 reads KGHSH; CDR2 reads LQKENI. V dropped 3 bases and J dropped 4 bases, with 10 bases sitting between them. This CDR3 reads CASSPPDIYNEQFF. The CDR3 DNA reads as TGTGCCAGCTCACCCCCGGACATTTACAATGAGCAGTTCTTC.

This clonotype was seen repeatedly, ten times or more. The gene calls are TRBV11-3 and TRBJ2-7; D is unclear. The CDR3 runs to 13 residues. Germline V gives CDR1 SGHNT, CDR2 YENEEA. V was clipped by 0 bases and J by 7 bases, with 10 bases between them. The CDR3 sequence is CASSLEAFREQYF. Here the CDR3 DNA reads TGTGCCAGCAGCTTAGAGGCGTTTAGGGAGCAGTACTTC.

This clonotype was seen repeatedly, ten times or more. The chain uses TRBV20-1 and TRBJ2-7; TRBD1 matches 8 bases. Per germline, CDR1 DFQATT and CDR2 SNEGSKA (reference sequence). With 3 bases clipped from V and 4 bases from J, the junction kept 8 bases outside the gene matches. The CDR3 has 14 residues. Here the CDR3 DNA reads TGCAGTGCTAGGCCGACAGGGGTAGATTACGAGCAGTACTTC. Residues: CSARPTGVDYEQYF.

This clonotype came up many times. This rearrangement joins TRBV2 to TRBJ2-2, with 7 nucleotides matching TRBD1. The trim removed 5 bases at V and 1 base at J, leaving 1 base unmatched. Germline CDR1 SNHLY, CDR2 FYNNEI. The CDR3 runs 14 residues. CDR3 loop: CASSRTGNTGELFF. CDR3 in DNA: TGTGCCAGCAGTCGGACAGGGAACACCGGGGAGCTGTTTTTT.

This clonotype has more than one count but fewer than ten. The CDR3 loop reads CASTNYSGANVLTF. DNA of the CDR3: TGTGCCAGTACCAACTACTCTGGGGCCAACGTCCTGACTTTC. The rearrangement uses TRBV19 and TRBJ2-6, with D unresolved. The germline V and J ends were trimmed by 7 bases and 0 bases, with 7 bases remaining between them. The CDR3 spans 14 residues. Germline-derived CDR1 and CDR2 are LNHDA and SQIVND (reference sequence).

This chain links TRBV9 with TRBJ1-2; D is ambiguous. The CDR3 is made up of 12 amino acids. V lost 3 bases and J 6 bases, leaving 9 bases between the germline ends. Germline V gives CDR1 SGDLS, CDR2 YYNGEE. The CDR3 coding sequence is TGTGCCAGCAGCGCCTCAACCGATGGCTACACCTTC. This translates into CASSASTDGYTF.

There are many counts of this clonotype. This chain joins TRBV3-1 and TRBJ2-2, with 7 positions matching TRBD2. This CDR3 spans 15 amino acids. The V gene's germline CDR1 is LGHDT and CDR2 YNNKEL (reference sequence). V dropped 4 bases and J dropped 4; count of bases not matched to a gene: 6. The CDR3 DNA is TGTGCCAGCAGCCCGTCAGCGGGGAGCACCGGGGAGCTGTTTTTT. Its translation is CASSPSAGSTGELFF.

This clonotype came up many times. The chain is built from TRBV3-1 and TRBJ1-6, with 10 bases aligning to TRBD1. The CDR3 is made up of 12 amino acids. Germline values: CDR1 LGHDT, CDR2 YNNKEL (reference sequence). The ends lost 2 bases at V and 15 bases at J; junction bases unmatched: 1. The CDR3 region has the DNA TGTGCCAGCAGCCAACGGGACAGGGGCCTCCACTTT. Protein product: CASSQRDRGLHF.